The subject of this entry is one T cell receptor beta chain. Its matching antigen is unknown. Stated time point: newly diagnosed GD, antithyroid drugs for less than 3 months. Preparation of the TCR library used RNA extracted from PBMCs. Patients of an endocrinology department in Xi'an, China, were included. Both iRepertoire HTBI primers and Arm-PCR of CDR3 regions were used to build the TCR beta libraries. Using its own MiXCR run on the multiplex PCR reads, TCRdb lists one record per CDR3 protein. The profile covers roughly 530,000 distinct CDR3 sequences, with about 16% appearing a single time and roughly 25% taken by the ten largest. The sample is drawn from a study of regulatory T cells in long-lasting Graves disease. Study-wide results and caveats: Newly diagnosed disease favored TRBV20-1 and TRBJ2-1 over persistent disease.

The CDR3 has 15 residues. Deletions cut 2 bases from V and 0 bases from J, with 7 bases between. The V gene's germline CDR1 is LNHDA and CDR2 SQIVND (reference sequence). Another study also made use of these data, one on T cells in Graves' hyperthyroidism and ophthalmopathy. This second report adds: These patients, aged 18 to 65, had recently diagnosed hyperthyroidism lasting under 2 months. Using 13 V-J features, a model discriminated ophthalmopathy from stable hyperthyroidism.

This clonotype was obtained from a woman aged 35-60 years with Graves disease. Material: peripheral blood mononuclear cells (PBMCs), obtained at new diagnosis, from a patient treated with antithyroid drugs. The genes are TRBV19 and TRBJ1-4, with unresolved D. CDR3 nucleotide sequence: TGTGCCAGTAGTATAATGACGGCAACTAATGAAAAACTGTTTTTT. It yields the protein CASSIMTATNEKLFF.